This T cell receptor beta chain stems from a study of cytomegalovirus exposure and HLA in healthy donors. The study ran its PCR with 60 Vbeta and 13 Jbeta primers. Data came from immunoSEQ multiplex PCR; TCRdb stores just in-frame clones and leaves some out. The sample shows 150,000 to 200,000 clones, about three quarters of them seen only once. Germline V gives CDR1 MNHNS, CDR2 SASEGT. The junction had 4 bases not matched to a gene; V was cut back by 6 bases and J by 4 bases. The CDR3 length is 14 residues. The rearrangement joins TRBV6-1 to TRBJ2-1, with 9 bases that match TRBD2. Sequenced input: PBMCs. The sequence was collected from a man aged 18 to 30 in good health and CMV-seropositive. CDR3 loop: CASSGSGRYNEQFF. The DNA of the CDR3 is TGTGCCAGCAGCGGTAGCGGGAGATACAATGAGCAGTTCTTC.